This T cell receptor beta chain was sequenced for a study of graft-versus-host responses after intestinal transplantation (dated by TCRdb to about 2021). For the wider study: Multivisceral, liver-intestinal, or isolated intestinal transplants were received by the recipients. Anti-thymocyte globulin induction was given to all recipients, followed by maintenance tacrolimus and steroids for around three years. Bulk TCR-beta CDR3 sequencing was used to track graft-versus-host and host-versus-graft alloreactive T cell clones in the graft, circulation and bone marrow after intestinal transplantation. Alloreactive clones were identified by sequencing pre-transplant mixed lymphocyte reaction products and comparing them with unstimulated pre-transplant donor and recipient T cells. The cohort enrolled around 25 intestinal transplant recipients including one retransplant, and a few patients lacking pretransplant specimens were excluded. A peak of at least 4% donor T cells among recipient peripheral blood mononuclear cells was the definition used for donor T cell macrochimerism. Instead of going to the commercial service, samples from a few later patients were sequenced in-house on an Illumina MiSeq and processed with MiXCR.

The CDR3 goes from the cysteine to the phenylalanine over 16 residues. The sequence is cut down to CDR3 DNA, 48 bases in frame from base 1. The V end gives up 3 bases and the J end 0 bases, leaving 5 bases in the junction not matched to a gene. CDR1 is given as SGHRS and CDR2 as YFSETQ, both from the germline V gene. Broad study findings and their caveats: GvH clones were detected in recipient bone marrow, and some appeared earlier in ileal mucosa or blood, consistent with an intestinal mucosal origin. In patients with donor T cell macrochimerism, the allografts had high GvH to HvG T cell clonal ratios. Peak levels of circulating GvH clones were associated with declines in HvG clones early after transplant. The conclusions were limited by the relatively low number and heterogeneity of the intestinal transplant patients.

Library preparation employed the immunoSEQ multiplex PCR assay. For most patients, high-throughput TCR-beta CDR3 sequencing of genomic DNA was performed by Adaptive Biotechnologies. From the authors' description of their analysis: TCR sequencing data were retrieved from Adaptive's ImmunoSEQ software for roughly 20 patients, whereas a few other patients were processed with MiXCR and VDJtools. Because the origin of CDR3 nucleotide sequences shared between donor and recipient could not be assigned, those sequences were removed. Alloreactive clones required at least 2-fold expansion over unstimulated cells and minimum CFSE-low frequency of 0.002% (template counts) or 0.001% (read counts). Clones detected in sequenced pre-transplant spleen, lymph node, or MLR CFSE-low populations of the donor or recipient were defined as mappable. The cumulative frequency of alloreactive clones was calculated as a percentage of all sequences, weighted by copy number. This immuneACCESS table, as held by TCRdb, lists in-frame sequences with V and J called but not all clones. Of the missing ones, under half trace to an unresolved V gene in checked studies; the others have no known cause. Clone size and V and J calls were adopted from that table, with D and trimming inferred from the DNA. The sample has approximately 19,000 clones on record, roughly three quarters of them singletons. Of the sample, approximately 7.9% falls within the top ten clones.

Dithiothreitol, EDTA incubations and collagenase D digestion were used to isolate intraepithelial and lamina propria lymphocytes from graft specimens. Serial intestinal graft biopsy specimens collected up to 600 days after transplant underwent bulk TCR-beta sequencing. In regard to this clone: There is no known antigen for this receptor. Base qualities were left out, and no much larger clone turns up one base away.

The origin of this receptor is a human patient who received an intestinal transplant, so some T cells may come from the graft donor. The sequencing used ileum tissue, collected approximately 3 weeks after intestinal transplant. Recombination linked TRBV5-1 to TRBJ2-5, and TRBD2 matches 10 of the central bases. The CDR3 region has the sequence CASSSRSGRYQETQYF. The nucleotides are TGCGCCAGCAGCTCCCGTAGCGGGAGGTACCAAGAGACCCAGTACTTC. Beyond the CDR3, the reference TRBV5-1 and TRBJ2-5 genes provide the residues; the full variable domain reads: KAGVTQTPRYLIKTRGQQVTLSCSPISGHRSVSWYQQTPGQGLQFLFEYFSETQRNKGNFPGRFSGRQFSNSRSEMNVSTLELGDSALYLCASSSRSGRYQETQYFGPGTRLLVL.